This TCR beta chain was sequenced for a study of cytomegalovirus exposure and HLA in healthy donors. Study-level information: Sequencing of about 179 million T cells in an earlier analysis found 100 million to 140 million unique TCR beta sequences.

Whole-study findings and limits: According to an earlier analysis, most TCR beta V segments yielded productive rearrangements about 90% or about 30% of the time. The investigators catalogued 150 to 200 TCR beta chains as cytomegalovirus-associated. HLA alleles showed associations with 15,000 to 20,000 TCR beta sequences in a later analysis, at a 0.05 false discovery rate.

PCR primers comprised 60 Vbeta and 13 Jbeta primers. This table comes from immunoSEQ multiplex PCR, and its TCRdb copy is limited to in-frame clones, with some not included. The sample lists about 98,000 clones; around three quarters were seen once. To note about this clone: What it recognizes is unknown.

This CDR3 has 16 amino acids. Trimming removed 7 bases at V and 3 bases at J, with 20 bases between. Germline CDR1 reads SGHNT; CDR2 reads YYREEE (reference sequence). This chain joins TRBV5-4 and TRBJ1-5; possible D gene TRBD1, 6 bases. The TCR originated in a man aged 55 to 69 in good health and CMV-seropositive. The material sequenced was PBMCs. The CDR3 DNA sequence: TGTGCCAGCTCCCCCGGTGGGGGGGGCATCAATCAGCCCCAGCATTTT. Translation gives CASSPGGGGINQPQHF.